This is a list of T cell receptor beta chains from one sample in a study of metastatic and nonmetastatic thyroid tumors. TCRdb ran MiXCR on the PCR reads. The sample contains around 35,000 clones, about a sixth of which appear only once. Sequenced: blood. Every receptor here comes from a male donor with papillary thyroid cancer or a benign thyroid nodule (not recorded which). Some clones in this sample may be carry-over from other donors' samples. Both conserved end residues are part of each CDR3. D genes are given only for firm matches. Size is stated for part of the rows, as once, few or many counts, or as a class when the clone is expanded.

j_call	clone_size	v_call	d_call	cdr3_nt	cdr3_aa
TRBJ2-7	many	TRBV2	TRBD2	TGTGCCAGCAGTTCAAATCCCGGGACGAGCGGGGGAGAGCAGTACTTC	CASSSNPGTSGGEQYF
TRBJ2-5	many	TRBV5-6	-	TGTGCCAGCAGCTCCCCAGGGTGGCAAGAGACCCAGTACTTC	CASSSPGWQETQYF
TRBJ2-3	many	TRBV20-1	-	TGCAGTGCTAGGACAGGAAAGACCAAGGACGCAGATACGCAGTATTTT	CSARTGKTKDADTQYF
TRBJ2-2	-	TRBV10-3	TRBD1	TGTGCCATCATTTCCCACGGACAGGGGGCAGGCGGGGAGCTGTTTTTT	CAIISHGQGAGGELFF
TRBJ2-5	many	TRBV20-1	TRBD2	TGCAGTGCTAGCGGGAGGGCCAAGGAGACCCAGTACTTC	CSASGRAKETQYF
TRBJ2-1	-	TRBV13	TRBD1	TGTGCCAGCAGCTTGGGACAGGGTCCGTTCTTC	CASSLGQGPFF
TRBJ2-7	few	TRBV10-1	TRBD1	TGCGCCAGCACTTTAACAGGGGGCGAGGGGTGCGAGCAGTACTTC	CASTLTGGEGCEQYF
TRBJ1-1	many	TRBV30	-	TGTGCCTGGAACAAGGGGGGAATTGAAGCTTTCTTT	CAWNKGGIEAFF
TRBJ2-3	many	TRBV7-3	TRBD2	TGTGCCAGCAGCCCCCAGGGGACTAGAGCAGATACGCAGTATTTT	CASSPQGTRADTQYF
TRBJ1-1	once	TRBV20-1	-	TGCAGTCTCACCGTGGGGCGGCCCACTGAAGCTTTCTTT	CSLTVGRPTEAFF
TRBJ2-3	many	TRBV18	-	TGTGCCAGCTCACCACGACTAGGTTCTGTGAACACAGATACGCAGTATTTT	CASSPRLGSVNTDTQYF
TRBJ2-3	few	TRBV27	-	TGTGCCAGCAGTTTAAGCCAGGGTGCATGGGATACGCAGTATTTT	CASSLSQGAWDTQYF
TRBJ2-2	-	TRBV6-4	-	TGTGCCAGCAGTGACAGGGGTGAGACCGGGGAGCTCACTTTT	CASSDRGETGELTF
TRBJ2-3	many	TRBV20-1	TRBD2	TGCAGTGCTAGCGGAACTAGCGGGAGGTCAATCACAGATACGCAGTATTTT	CSASGTSGRSITDTQYF
TRBJ1-6	many	TRBV7-9	-	TGTGCCAGCAGGGCCGATAATTCACCCCTCCACTTT	CASRADNSPLHF
TRBJ2-2	many	TRBV7-6	-	TGTGCCAGCAGCTTACAAGGGATCGGGGAGCTGTTTTTT	CASSLQGIGELFF
TRBJ2-1	many	TRBV5-1	TRBD2	TGCGCCAGCAGCTTGGTTAGACTAGCGAGATACAATGAGCAGTTCTTC	CASSLVRLARYNEQFF
TRBJ2-7	-	TRBV20-1	-	TGCAGTGCTAGAGACAACAACTCCTACGAGCAGTACTTC	CSARDNNSYEQYF
TRBJ1-5	many	TRBV2	-	TGTGCCAGCGGTGAATTAAGGGGAACTCAGCCCCAGCATTTT	CASGELRGTQPQHF
TRBJ2-3	many	TRBV9	-	TGTGCCAGCAGCGTAGAAATGAATGGTTGGGATACGCAGTATTTT	CASSVEMNGWDTQYF
TRBJ1-2	medium-sized	TRBV6-1	-	TGTGCCAGCAGTGAAGCTGGGACCGCTTTCTATGGCTACACCTTC	CASSEAGTAFYGYTF
TRBJ2-1	many	TRBV5-1	-	TGCGCCAGCAGCTTGGCCAGTTATGAGTTGTTCAATGAGCAGTTCTTC	CASSLASYELFNEQFF
TRBJ1-1	many	TRBV20-1	-	TGCAGTGCTGGAAGAACAGGGAGCACTGAAGCTTTCTTT	CSAGRTGSTEAFF
TRBJ2-5	many	TRBV4-1	TRBD1	TGCGCCAGCAGCCAGGGTGGGACAGGGGGATTCCAAGAGACCCAGTACTTC	CASSQGGTGGFQETQYF
TRBJ2-3	many	TRBV14	TRBD2	TGTGCCAGCAGCCAAGACCTAGCGGGACTCACAGATACGCAGTATTTT	CASSQDLAGLTDTQYF
TRBJ1-2	many	TRBV20-1	-	TGCAGTGCTAGACAGGGCAGCCAGGGCTACACCTTC	CSARQGSQGYTF
TRBJ1-5	few	TRBV6-1	-	TGTGCCAGCAGTCCGATATGGGGAGATAGCAATCGTCCCCAGCATTTT	CASSPIWGDSNRPQHF
TRBJ1-5	many	TRBV7-8	TRBD1	TGTGCCAGCAGCTTAGGTGGGGACAGGAGGTATCAGCCCCAGCATTTT	CASSLGGDRRYQPQHF
TRBJ2-5	few	TRBV19	-	TGTGCCAGTAGCGAGCTAGCTGGTCCTCGGGAGACCCAGTACTTC	CASSELAGPRETQYF
TRBJ2-1	-	TRBV12-5	TRBD2	TGTGCTAGTGGTTTGTGGCTAGCGGGAATGAATGATCAGTTCTTC	CASGLWLAGMNDQFF
TRBJ2-5	many	TRBV9	-	TGTGCCAGCAGCGCAACACCGACTGGGGTCGGAGGTTCCAAAGAGACCCAGTACTTC	CASSATPTGVGGSKETQYF
TRBJ2-4	many	TRBV19	-	TGTGCCAGTAGTATCCAGGCCAGCCTAGCCAAAAACATTCAGTACTTC	CASSIQASLAKNIQYF
TRBJ2-2	many	TRBV12-3/TRBV12-4	-	TGTGCCAGCTCTCTGCCCGACAGAGACACCGGGGAGCTGTTTTTT	CASSLPDRDTGELFF
TRBJ2-4	many	TRBV19	TRBD2	TGTGCCAGTACCCGGACTAGCGGGGCCAAAAACATTCAGTACTTC	CASTRTSGAKNIQYF
TRBJ2-1	-	TRBV11-3	-	TGTGCCAGTAGCTTAGGAAGGCACGATGAGCAGTTCTTC	CASSLGRHDEQFF